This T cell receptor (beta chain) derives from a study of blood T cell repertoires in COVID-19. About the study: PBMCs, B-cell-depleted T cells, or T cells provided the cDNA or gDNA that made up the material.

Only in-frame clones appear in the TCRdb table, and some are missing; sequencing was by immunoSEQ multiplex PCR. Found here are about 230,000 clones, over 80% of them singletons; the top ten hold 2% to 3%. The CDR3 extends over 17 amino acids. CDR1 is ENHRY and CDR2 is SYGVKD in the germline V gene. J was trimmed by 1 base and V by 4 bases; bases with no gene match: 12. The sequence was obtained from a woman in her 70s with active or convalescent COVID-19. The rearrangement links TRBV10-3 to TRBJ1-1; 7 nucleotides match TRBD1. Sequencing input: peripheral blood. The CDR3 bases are TGTGCCATCAGTGTCCCCACCCGGGACAGCCAGAACACTGAAGCTTTCTTT. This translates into CAISVPTRDSQNTEAFF.